These 18 T cell receptor beta chains were sequenced from one sample in a study of radiotherapy plus CTLA-4 blockade in lung cancer. TCRdb keeps only in-frame clones here, not all; method: immunoSEQ multiplex PCR. The sample holds 35,000 or so clones, approximately 85% seen once. The source material was peripheral blood, sampled from a patient treated with radiotherapy plus ipilimumab. These receptor sequences come from a human donor with non-small cell lung cancer who had stable disease on radiotherapy plus ipilimumab.

This clone was counted a single time. The rearrangement uses TRBV18 and TRBJ2-5; TRBD1 agrees at 7 bases. The germline gives CDR1 KGHSH, CDR2 LQKENI. The V segment lost 6 bases and the J segment 2 bases; nucleotides outside the gene matches: 6. The CDR3 spans 14 residues. CDR3 amino acids: CASSSGTAQETQYF. In DNA, the CDR3 is TGTGCCAGCTCGTCAGGGACAGCACAAGAGACCCAGTACTTC.

This sequence joins TRBV4-3 and TRBJ2-1; perhaps TRBD2 as D (5 bases). The germline V gene encodes CDR1 LGHNA and CDR2 YSLEER. The CDR3 consists of 15 residues. Trimming took off 1 base at V and 1 base at J, with 8 bases between the two ends. The CDR3 sequence: CASSQGGWSYNEQFF. The CDR3 DNA is TGCGCCAGCAGCCAAGGAGGGTGGTCCTACAATGAGCAGTTCTTC.

The chain has TRBV28 and TRBJ1-2, with 7 positions matching TRBD1. The CDR3 has 16 residues. V lost 4 bases to trimming and J lost 4 bases; unmatched junction nucleotides: 12. Germline V gene lookup returns CDR1 MDHEN and CDR2 SYDVKM. The CDR3 nucleotides read TGTGCCAGCAGTTCACCCCTCCGACAGGGCGCCTATGGCTACACCTTC. It yields the protein CASSSPLRQGAYGYTF.

The gene calls are TRBV19 and TRBJ1-5; D unresolved. This CDR3 contains 19 residues. V lost 6 bases, J lost 6 bases, and 30 bases lay in between. Germline CDR1 is LNHDA and CDR2 is SQIVND (reference sequence). The CDR3 nucleotides read TGTGCCAGTAGAGCGACCCCACCTCTGAGGAGGAAGAGTGGTCAGCCCCAGCATTTT. Protein product: CASRATPPLRRKSGQPQHF.

V gene TRBV25-1 combines with J gene TRBJ2-1, with D possibly TRBD1 on 6 matching bases. The V end lost 5 bases, the J end lost 0 bases, and 8 bases lay between the germline ends. The CDR3 is made up of 14 amino acids. CDR1 and CDR2 from the germline V gene are MGHDK and SYGVNS. As DNA, the CDR3 is TGTGCCAGCAGTCTCAGGGGCTCCTACAATGAGCAGTTCTTC. Protein: CASSLRGSYNEQFF. The whole variable domain, filled in from reference TRBV25-1 and TRBJ2-1, reads EADIYQTPRYLVIGTGKKITLECSQTMGHDKMYWYQQDPGMELHLIHYSYGVNSTEKGDLSSESTVSRIRTEHFPLTLESARPSHTSQYLCASSLRGSYNEQFFGPGTRLTVL.

This clone has only one observation. The rearrangement uses TRBV15 and TRBJ2-1, with TRBD2 identical over 8 bases. The CDR3 totals 18 residues. V shed 0 bases, J shed 5 bases, and the junction held 12 bases outside the gene matches. Germline loops: CDR1 LNHNV, CDR2 YYDKDF (reference sequence). CDR3 protein: CATSRDPRPSGRDNEQFF. DNA for the CDR3: TGTGCCACCAGCAGAGATCCCCGACCAAGCGGGAGAGACAATGAGCAGTTCTTC. Full variable domain (outside the CDR3, taken from reference TRBV15 and TRBJ2-1): DAMVIQNPRYQVTQFGKPVTLSCSQTLNHNVMYWYQQKSSQAPKLLFHYYDKDFNNEADTPDNFQSRRPNTSFCFLDIRSPGLGDTAMYLCATSRDPRPSGRDNEQFFGPGTRLTVL.

This clone was counted a single time. The chain joins TRBV5-1 to TRBJ2-7, with TRBD1 matching 7 bases. The CDR3 contains 13 residues. Losses at the gene ends were 1 base for V and 5 bases for J; bases not matched to a gene: 3. CDR1 and CDR2 from the germline V gene are SGHRS and YFSETQ. CDR3 amino acids: CASSLTGVDEQYF. For the CDR3, the DNA is TGCGCCAGCAGCTTGACAGGGGTTGACGAGCAGTACTTC.

J is TRBJ2-7 and V is TRBV10-2; TRBD2 matches at 11 bases. V dropped 6 bases and J dropped 6; count of bases not matched to a gene: 10. The CDR3 sequence is 15 residues long. CDR1 is WSHSY, CDR2 SAAADI, per germline. The CDR3: CASRGSGRAKGEQYF. DNA for the CDR3: TGCGCCAGCAGAGGTAGCGGGAGGGCCAAAGGCGAGCAGTACTTC.

The rearrangement joins TRBV21-1 to TRBJ1-2. TRBV21-1 is designated a pseudogene. CDR3 size: 17 residues. CDR3 region: CASSLWGEVSPLVGYTF. Written as DNA, the CDR3 is TGTGCCAGCAGTCTTTGGGGGGAAGTCAGCCCTTTGGTTGGCTACACCTTC.

The V and J genes are TRBV7-9 and TRBJ1-5; a possible D gene is TRBD1 (5 bases). The CDR3 spans 17 residues. In germline, CDR1 is SEHNR, CDR2 FQNEAQ (reference sequence). V was pared by 1 base and J by 5 bases, with 18 bases between. The CDR3 DNA follows: TGTGCCAGCAGCTTAGGGGGTGCAGGGAGGTATTATCAGCCCCAGCATTTT. It translates to CASSLGGAGRYYQPQHF.

The rearrangement uses TRBV9 and TRBJ2-5; 15 bases are a match to TRBD2. The CDR3 totals 17 residues. The germline gives CDR1 SGDLS, CDR2 YYNGEE. J gave up 5 bases and V 4 bases, and 9 bases lay outside the gene matches. The DNA of the CDR3 is TGTGCCAGCAGCCCCCGGACTAGCGGGAGGGCCCGGGAGACCCAGTACTTC. Translation: CASSPRTSGRARETQYF.

The chain is built from TRBV18 and TRBJ2-4, with 7 bases matching TRBD2. The CDR3 contains 14 residues. CDR1 is KGHSH, CDR2 LQKENI, per germline. V dropped 1 base and J dropped 9; count of bases not matched to a gene: 6. The chain's CDR3 is CASSPRTSSSIQYF. The CDR3 DNA is TGTGCCAGCTCACCACGGACTAGTTCGTCCATTCAGTACTTC.

This clone was counted a single time. J is TRBJ2-3 and V is TRBV11-2; tentatively, D is TRBD1 (6 bases). The germline CDR1 and CDR2 sequences are SGHAT and FQNNGV. Deletions cut 5 bases from V and 6 bases from J, with 15 bases between. The CDR3 spans 14 residues. The CDR3 spells CASSLQGMGDTQYF. The CDR3 bases are TGTGCCAGCAGCCTACAGGGAATGGGGGATACGCAGTATTTT.

The chain employs TRBV7-6 and TRBJ2-3; possibly TRBD2 for D (6 bases). Trimming took 2 bases from V and 6 from J, leaving 9 bases between them. The CDR3 extends over 13 amino acids. The germline CDR1 and CDR2 sequences are SGHVS and FNYEAQ. Here the CDR3 DNA reads TGTGCCAGCAGCTTACAGCGGGCGGATACGCAGTATTTT. As protein: CASSLQRADTQYF.

V and J are TRBV7-3 and TRBJ2-3; 10 bases fit TRBD2. The germline V gene has CDR1 SGHTA and CDR2 FQGTGA. Trimming at V came to 5 bases and at J to 5 bases, leaving 4 bases not matched to a gene. The CDR3 runs 14 residues. CDR3 bases: TGTGCCAGCAGCCCCCGGACTAGCGGAGATACGCAGTATTTT. Translating it yields CASSPRTSGDTQYF.

The V gene is TRBV6-5, the J gene TRBJ2-7, with TRBD1 matching over 8 bases. This CDR3 contains 15 residues. CDR1 is MNHEY and CDR2 is SVGAGI in the germline V gene. J was trimmed by 2 bases and V by 2 bases; bases with no gene match: 5. CDR3 DNA sequence: TGTGCCAGCAGTTACGGGCAGGGGGCGACCTACGAGCAGTACTTC. Residues: CASSYGQGATYEQYF.

V usage is TRBV9 and J usage is TRBJ2-1; 15 bases map to TRBD2. The germline V gene encodes CDR1 SGDLS and CDR2 YYNGEE. The CDR3 is 15 amino acids. J gave up 8 bases and V 2 bases, and 2 bases lay outside the gene matches. The CDR3 nucleotides read TGTGCCAGCAGCGTGGGGACTAGCGGGAGGTATGAGCAGTTCTTC. This codes for CASSVGTSGRYEQFF.

The sample holds a few counts of this clone. This chain uses TRBV30 with TRBJ1-1, with D possibly TRBD1 on 5 matching bases. Germline lookup yields CDR1 GTSNPN and CDR2 SVGIG (reference sequence). CDR3 length equals 14 residues. Trimming took off 3 bases at V and 5 bases at J, with 16 bases between the two ends. DNA for the CDR3: TGTGCCTGGAGGAAGGGCGGGGGAGGTACTGAAGCTTTCTTT. Protein sequence: CAWRKGGGGTEAFF.